This note documents a single T cell receptor beta chain sequence. This clonotype was recorded many times. The clone's antigen remains unknown. It has no much larger one-base neighbor in the sample; base qualities were not kept. The data stem from a study of early T cells in non-severe SARS-CoV-2 infection (dated by TCRdb to the early 2020s). At the level of the whole study: TCR sequencing used bulk RNA from unsorted whole blood, so alpha and beta chains could not be paired. Paper-wide results and their limitations: VDJdb matching was skewed toward anti-spike CD8 responses, so virus-specific expansions were likely underestimated and private and CD4 specificities were missed.

Via the germline V gene, CDR1 is MNHEY and CDR2 SVGEGT. From its cysteine to its phenylalanine, the CDR3 spans 13 amino acids. Only the CDR3 DNA stays, 39 bases, in frame from base 1. Trimming removed 8 bases from V and 3 bases from J, leaving 13 bases between the germline ends. The library was generated by 5' RACE. Sequencing took place on a NextSeq 500. The TCR library protocol attached unique molecular identifiers to individual cDNA molecules to correct for sequencing error and PCR bias. Both TCR alpha and beta chains were sequenced, and tight co-correlation was observed between alpha and beta sequence abundances in each sample. The source study handled its data this way. Decombinator V4 was used to annotate TCR sequences for V gene, J gene and CDR3. TCRs were defined as expanded if a significant change between any two time points was detected under a Poisson model with p below 0.0001. TCR abundances were normalised to the total number of TCRs sequenced per sample and expressed as counts per million. MAIT TCRs were defined by TRAV1-2 paired with TRAJ12, TRAJ20 or TRAJ33, and iNKT TCRs by TRAV10 paired with TRAJ18. VDJdb, accessed 1 November 2021, was searched for CMV, EBV and SARS-CoV-2 annotated TCRs, with TCRs annotated for multiple antigens excluded. The raw public reads went through TCRdb reprocessing: fastp at Q25, MiXCR clone calling, in-frame beta chains kept. Rows are combined by CDR3 protein, so each entry shows the most common genes and DNA. The V and J calls and clone size come from TCRdb's table, not from the authors' own analysis. The sample yields around 76,000 distinct CDR3 sequences; roughly an eighth were counted once. The top ten clonotypes cover about 3.9% of the sample.

The study was a case-control design nested within a healthcare worker cohort in London, UK, with weekly nasopharyngeal swab PCR tests and blood sampling. Healthcare workers were recruited during the week of the UK lockdown, between 23 and 31 March 2020, and followed weekly for up to roughly 15 weeks. The TCR comes from an adult who was a healthcare worker with PCR-confirmed SARS-CoV-2 infection or an uninfected control (not recorded which). The chain employs TRBV6-2 or TRBV6-3 and TRBJ1-1; confidence is insufficient to name the D gene. Sample: whole blood. The DNA sequence reads TGTGCCAGCGGTCAGGCCGCCCACACTGAAGCTTTCTTT. This codes for CASGQAAHTEAFF.